This is a list of T cell receptor beta chains from one sample in a study of blood T cell repertoires in COVID-19. Profiled with immunoSEQ multiplex PCR; TCRdb holds only in-frame clones, not every one. The data show 200,000 to 300,000 clones, 70% to 90% seen once. The sample consisted of peripheral blood. These receptor sequences come from a man in his sixties with acute or convalescent COVID-19. Each CDR3 is given without its conserved first and last residue.

v_call cdr3_aa
TRBV6-5 ASYPDRGPYNEQF
TRBV28 ASSLLPRGNEQF
TRBV24-1 ATSDPRDRDREAF
TRBV7-9 ASSLAPQAGVGIQY
TRBV11-3 ASSLLTSGGETQY
TRBV6-4 ASSDHRQASYEQY
TRBV5-1 ASREGQPRTPLH
TRBV30 AWSQGNTEAF
TRBV6-5 ASSYSETGGGSPLH
TRBV6-5 ASSRLRDRDEKLF
TRBV28 ASSRDKVSEAF
TRBV4-1 ASSQDQGSGSPRDNEQF
TRBV5-1 ASSFGRADTQY
TRBV7-9 ASSLTLAGVDTGELF
TRBV3-1/TRBV3-2 ASSPIRTEGEKLF
TRBV3-1/TRBV3-2 ASSQYGRVYEQY
TRBV4-3 ASSPQQGNTDTQY
TRBV6-5 ASSYSTGFNEQY